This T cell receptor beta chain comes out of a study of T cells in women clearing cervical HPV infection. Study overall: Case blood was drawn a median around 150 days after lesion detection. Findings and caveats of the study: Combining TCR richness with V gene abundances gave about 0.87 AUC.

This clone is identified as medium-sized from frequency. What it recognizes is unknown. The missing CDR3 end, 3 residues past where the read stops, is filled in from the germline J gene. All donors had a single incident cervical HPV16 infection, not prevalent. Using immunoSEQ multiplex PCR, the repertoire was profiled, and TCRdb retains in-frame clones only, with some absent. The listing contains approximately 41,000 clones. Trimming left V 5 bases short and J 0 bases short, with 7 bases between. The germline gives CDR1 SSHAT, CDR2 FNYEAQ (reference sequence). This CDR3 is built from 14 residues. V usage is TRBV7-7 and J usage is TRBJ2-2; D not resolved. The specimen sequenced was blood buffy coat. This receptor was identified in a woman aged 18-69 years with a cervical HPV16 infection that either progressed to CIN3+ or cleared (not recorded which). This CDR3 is CASSQTSNTGELFF. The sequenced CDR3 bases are TGTGCCAGCAGCCAGACATCGAACACCGGGGAG.